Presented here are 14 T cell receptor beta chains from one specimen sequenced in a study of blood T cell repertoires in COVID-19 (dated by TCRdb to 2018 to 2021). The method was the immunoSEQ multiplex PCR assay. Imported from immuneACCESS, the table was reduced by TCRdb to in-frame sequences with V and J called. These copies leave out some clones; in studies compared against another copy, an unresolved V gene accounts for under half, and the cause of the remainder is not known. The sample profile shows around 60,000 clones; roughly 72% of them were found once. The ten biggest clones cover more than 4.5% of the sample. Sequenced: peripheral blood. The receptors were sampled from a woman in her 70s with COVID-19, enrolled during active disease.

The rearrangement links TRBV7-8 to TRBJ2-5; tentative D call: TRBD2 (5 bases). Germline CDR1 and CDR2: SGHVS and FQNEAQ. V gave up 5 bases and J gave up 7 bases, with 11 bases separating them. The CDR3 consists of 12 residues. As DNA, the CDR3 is TGTGCCAGCAGCGTGGAACGGGGGACCCAGTACTTC. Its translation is CASSVERGTQYF.

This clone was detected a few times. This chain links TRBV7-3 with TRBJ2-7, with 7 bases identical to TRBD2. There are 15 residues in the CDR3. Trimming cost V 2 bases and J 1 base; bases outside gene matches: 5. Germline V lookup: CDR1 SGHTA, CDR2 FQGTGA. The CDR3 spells CASSLGGGTSYEQYF. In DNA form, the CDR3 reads TGTGCCAGCAGCTTAGGCGGGGGAACGTCCTACGAGCAGTACTTC. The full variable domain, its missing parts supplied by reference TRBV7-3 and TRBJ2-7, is GAGVSQTPSNKVTEKGKYVELRCDPISGHTALYWYRQSLGQGPEFLIYFQGTGAADDSGLPNDRFFAVRPEGSVSTLKIQRTERGDSAVYLCASSLGGGTSYEQYFGPGTRLTVT.

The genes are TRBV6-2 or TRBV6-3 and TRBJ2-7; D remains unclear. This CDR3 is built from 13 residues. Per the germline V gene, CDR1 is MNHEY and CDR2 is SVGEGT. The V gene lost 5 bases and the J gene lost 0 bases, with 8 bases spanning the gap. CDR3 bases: TGTGCCAGCAGTGGCCGCAGCTCCTACGAGCAGTACGTC. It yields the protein CASSGRSSYEQYV.

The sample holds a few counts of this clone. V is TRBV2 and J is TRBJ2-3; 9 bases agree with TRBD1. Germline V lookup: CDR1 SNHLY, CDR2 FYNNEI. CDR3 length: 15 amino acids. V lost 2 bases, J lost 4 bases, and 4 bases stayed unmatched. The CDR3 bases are TGTGCCAGCAGTGAAAACAGGGGGCTATCAGATACGCAGTATTTT. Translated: CASSENRGLSDTQYF.

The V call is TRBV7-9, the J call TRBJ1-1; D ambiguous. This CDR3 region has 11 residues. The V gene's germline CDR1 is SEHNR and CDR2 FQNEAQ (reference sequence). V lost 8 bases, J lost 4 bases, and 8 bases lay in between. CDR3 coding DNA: TGTGCCAGCCAGAGGAGCACTGAAGCTTTCTTT. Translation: CASQRSTEAFF. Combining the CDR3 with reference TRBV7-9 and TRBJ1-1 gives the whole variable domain DTGVSQNPRHKITKRGQNVTFRCDPISEHNRLYWYRQTLGQGPEFLTYFQNEAQLEKSRLLSDRFSAERPKGSFSTLEIQRTEQGDSAMYLCASQRSTEAFFGQGTRLTVV.

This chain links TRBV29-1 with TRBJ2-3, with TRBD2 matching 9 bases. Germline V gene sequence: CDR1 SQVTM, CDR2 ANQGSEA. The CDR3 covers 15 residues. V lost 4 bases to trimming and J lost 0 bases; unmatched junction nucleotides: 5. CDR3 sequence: CSVGTSAASTDTQYF. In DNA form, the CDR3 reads TGCAGCGTTGGGACTAGCGCTGCTAGCACAGATACGCAGTATTTT.

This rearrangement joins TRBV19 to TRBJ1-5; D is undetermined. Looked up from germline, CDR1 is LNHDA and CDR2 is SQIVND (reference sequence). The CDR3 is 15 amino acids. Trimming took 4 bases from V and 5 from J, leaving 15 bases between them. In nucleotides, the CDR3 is TGTGCCAGTAGTAGACCGTGGGCAGCCGATCAGCCCCAGCATTTT. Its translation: CASSRPWAADQPQHF.

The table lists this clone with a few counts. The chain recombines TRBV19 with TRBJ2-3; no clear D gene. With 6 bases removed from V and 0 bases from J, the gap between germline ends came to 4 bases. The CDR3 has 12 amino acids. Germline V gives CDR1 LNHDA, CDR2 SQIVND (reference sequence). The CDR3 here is CASRSSTDTQYF. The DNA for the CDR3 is TGTGCCAGTAGGTCAAGCACAGATACGCAGTATTTT.

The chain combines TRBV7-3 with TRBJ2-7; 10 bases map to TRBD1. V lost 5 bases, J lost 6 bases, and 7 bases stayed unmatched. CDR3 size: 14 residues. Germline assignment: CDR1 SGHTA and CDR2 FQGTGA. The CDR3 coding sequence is TGTGCCAGCAGCCATAGGGACAGGGGAGGCGAGCAGTACGTC. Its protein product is CASSHRDRGGEQYV.

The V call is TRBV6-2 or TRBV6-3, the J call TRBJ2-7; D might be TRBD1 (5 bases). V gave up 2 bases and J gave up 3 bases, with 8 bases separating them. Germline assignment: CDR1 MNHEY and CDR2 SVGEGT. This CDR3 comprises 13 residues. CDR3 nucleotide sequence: TGTGCCAGCAGTTACGGGGCCCTCTACGAGCAGTACGTC. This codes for CASSYGALYEQYV.

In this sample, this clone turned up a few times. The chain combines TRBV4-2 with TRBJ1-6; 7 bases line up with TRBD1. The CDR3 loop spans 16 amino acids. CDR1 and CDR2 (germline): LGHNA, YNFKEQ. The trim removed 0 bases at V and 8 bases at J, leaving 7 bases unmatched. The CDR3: CASSQEGTASHSPLHF. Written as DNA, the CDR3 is TGTGCCAGCAGCCAAGAGGGGACAGCCTCACATTCACCCCTCCACTTT.

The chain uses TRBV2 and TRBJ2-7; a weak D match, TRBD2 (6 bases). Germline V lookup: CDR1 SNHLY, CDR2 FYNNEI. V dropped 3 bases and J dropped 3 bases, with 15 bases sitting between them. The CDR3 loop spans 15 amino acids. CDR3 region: CASSETAGGNYEQYV. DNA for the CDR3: TGTGCCAGCAGTGAGACAGCGGGTGGGAACTACGAGCAGTACGTC.

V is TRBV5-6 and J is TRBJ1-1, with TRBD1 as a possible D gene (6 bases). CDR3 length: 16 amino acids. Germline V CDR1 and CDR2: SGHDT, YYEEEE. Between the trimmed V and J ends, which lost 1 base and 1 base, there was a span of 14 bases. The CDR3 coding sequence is TGTGCCAGCAGCTTGTGGGGGCCAGGGCGGAACACTGAAGCTTTCTTT. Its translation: CASSLWGPGRNTEAFF.

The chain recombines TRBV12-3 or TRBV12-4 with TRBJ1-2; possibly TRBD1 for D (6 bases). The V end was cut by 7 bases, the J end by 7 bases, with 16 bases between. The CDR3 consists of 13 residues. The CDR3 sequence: CASTFHRDGGYTF. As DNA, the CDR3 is TGTGCCAGCACCTTTCACAGGGACGGTGGCTACACCTTC.